The clone carrying this T cell receptor (beta chain) appeared a few times. This entry comes from a study of early T cells in non-severe SARS-CoV-2 infection. This CDR3 contains 18 residues. The J segment lost 1 base and the V segment lost 0 bases, leaving 14 bases of the junction unmatched. CDR1 and CDR2 (germline): GTSNPN, SVGIG (reference sequence). One entry per CDR3 protein results from TCRdb running MiXCR on the 5' RACE reads. The sample lists 95,000 to 110,000 distinct CDR3 sequences; over 8.5% were seen once. The sample was whole blood. The gene calls are TRBV30 and TRBJ2-5; 7 bases fit TRBD2. The TCR originated in an adult who was a healthcare worker with PCR-confirmed SARS-CoV-2 infection or an uninfected control (not recorded which). Here the CDR3 DNA reads TGTGCCTGGAGTGTCCCTAGCGGAGGCGAACCCGGCCAAGAGACCCAGTACTTC. Protein: CAWSVPSGGEPGQETQYF.